One sample yielded the 21 T cell receptor beta chains listed below, sequenced in a study of blood T cell repertoires in COVID-19. Assay used: immunoSEQ multiplex PCR; TCRdb lists only in-frame clones, some missing. The top ten clones hold 16% of a sample with about 69,000 clones, approximately 86% of them seen once. Input material: peripheral blood. These receptors were taken from a middle-aged man with COVID-19, enrolled during active disease.

The CDR3 bases are TGTGCCAGCAGCCAAAGACCCCTCGGGGACACCATATATTTT. It yields the protein CASSQRPLGDTIYF. The chain joins TRBV3-1 (or the pseudogene TRBV3-2) to TRBJ1-3, with D unresolved. The germline gives CDR1 LGHDT, CDR2 YNNKEL (reference sequence). Trimming removed 2 bases from V and 8 bases from J, with 13 bases in between. The CDR3 has 14 residues.

The chain recombines TRBV2 with TRBJ1-5; no definite D call. Trimming removed 4 bases from V and 0 bases from J, with 7 bases in between. Germline CDR1 and CDR2: SNHLY and FYNNEI. The CDR3 contains 14 residues. In DNA form, the CDR3 reads TGTGCCAGCAGTGCACAAGATAGCAATCAGCCCCAGCATTTT. This codes for CASSAQDSNQPQHF.

This clone has a single count. This chain connects TRBV27 to TRBJ2-5, with 12 bases aligning to TRBD2. This CDR3 comprises 16 residues. V lost 5 bases, J lost 2 bases, and 6 bases stayed unmatched. From germline, CDR1 is MNHEY and CDR2 SMNVEV (reference sequence). CDR3 nucleotide sequence: TGTGCCAGCAGTCCTGGACTAGCGGGATATCAAGAGACCCAGTACTTC. Amino acid sequence: CASSPGLAGYQETQYF.

V is TRBV28 and J is TRBJ1-6; TRBD1 agrees at 8 bases. The V gene's germline CDR1 is MDHEN and CDR2 SYDVKM. The CDR3 is 16 amino acids. The V segment lost 6 bases and the J segment 7 bases; nucleotides outside the gene matches: 11. The DNA for the CDR3 is TGTGCCAGCAGATCGGACAGGGAGGGTCGGAATTCACCCCTCCACTTT. Protein sequence: CASRSDREGRNSPLHF.

The chain employs TRBV7-9 and TRBJ2-5; TRBD2 matches 8 bases. The germline V gene encodes CDR1 SEHNR and CDR2 FQNEAQ (reference sequence). The J segment lost 4 bases and the V segment lost 4 bases, leaving 5 bases of the junction unmatched. This CDR3 comprises 14 residues. The CDR3 DNA sequence: TGTGCCAGCAGCTCGAGCGCGGGGGGAGAGACCCAGTACTTC. It encodes CASSSSAGGETQYF.

This chain uses TRBV5-5 with TRBJ1-1, with 10 positions matching TRBD1. V trimming: 4 bases; J trimming: 4 bases; junction bases outside the gene matches: 7. Germline V gene data show CDR1 as SGHKS and CDR2 as YYEKEE (reference sequence). The length of the CDR3 is 15 residues. For the CDR3, the DNA is TGTGCCAGCAGCGCCGACAGGGGGCGAGGCACTGAAGCTTTCTTT. This codes for CASSADRGRGTEAFF.

This chain connects TRBV30 to TRBJ1-2; tentative D call: TRBD1 (5 bases). V lost 3 bases and J lost 6, with 14 bases in between. From germline, CDR1 is GTSNPN and CDR2 SVGIG (reference sequence). There are 13 residues in the CDR3. In DNA, the CDR3 is TGTGCCTGGAGCCGAGTGGGGGGACATGGCTACACCTTC. Amino acid sequence: CAWSRVGGHGYTF.

The chain couples TRBV19 to TRBJ2-5; TRBD2 matches 12 bases. The CDR3 is 15 amino acids. Germline V gives CDR1 LNHDA, CDR2 SQIVND (reference sequence). The J segment lost 2 bases and the V segment lost 6 bases, leaving 4 bases of the junction unmatched. The CDR3 nucleotides are TGTGCCAGTAGGCGACTAGCGGGAGAACAAGAGACCCAGTACTTC. This encodes CASRRLAGEQETQYF. Full variable domain (missing parts from reference TRBV19 and TRBJ2-5): DGGITQSPKYLFRKEGQNVTLSCEQNLNHDAMYWYRQDPGQGLRLIYYSQIVNDFQKGDIAEGYSVSREKKESFPLTVTSAQKNPTAFYLCASRRLAGEQETQYFGPGTRLLVL.

The genes are TRBV7-3 and TRBJ2-1; 8 bases match TRBD1. This CDR3 has 16 residues. Germline V gene sequence: CDR1 SGHTA, CDR2 FQGTGA. V lost 1 base, J lost 6 bases, and 8 bases stayed unmatched. The CDR3 DNA is TGTGCCAGCAGCTTAAAGGGTCGGACAGGGCGCAATGAGCAGTTCTTC. Translated: CASSLKGRTGRNEQFF.

This clone was seen a handful of times. The gene calls are TRBV30 and TRBJ2-3; D may be TRBD2 (5 bases). With 1 base removed from V and 2 bases from J, the gap between germline ends came to 10 bases. Looked up from germline, CDR1 is GTSNPN and CDR2 is SVGIG (reference sequence). CDR3 length: 14 amino acids. The CDR3 bases are TGTGCCTGGAGTGGTTTGGGAGACACAGATACGCAGTATTTT. This encodes CAWSGLGDTDTQYF.

This clone was counted only a few times. This sequence joins TRBV6-1 and TRBJ1-5; D call uncertain. This CDR3 region has 13 residues. V lost 5 bases, J lost 6 bases, and 11 bases lay in between. Germline CDR1 and CDR2: MNHNS and SASEGT. DNA of the CDR3: TGTGCCAGCAGTTATATTATGGCTCAGCCCCAGCATTTT. Translation: CASSYIMAQPQHF.

This chain uses TRBV19 with TRBJ1-4, with TRBD1 matching 9 bases. Per germline, CDR1 LNHDA and CDR2 SQIVND (reference sequence). This CDR3 contains 15 residues. The V and J ends lost 4 bases and 4 bases, in that order; junction bases with no gene match: 4. CDR3 sequence: CASSTTGGNNEKLFF. In DNA form, the CDR3 reads TGTGCCAGTAGTACGACAGGGGGAAATAATGAAAAACTGTTTTTT.

The V call is TRBV28, the J call TRBJ1-4; TRBD1 matches 8 bases. The V and J ends lost 10 bases and 5 bases, in that order; junction bases with no gene match: 3. The CDR3 has 12 amino acids. Germline CDR1 MDHEN, CDR2 SYDVKM. CDR3 coding DNA: TGTGCCATCAGGGGGCACAATGAAAAACTGTTTTTT. Amino acid sequence: CAIRGHNEKLFF.

J is TRBJ2-1 and V is TRBV10-3, with TRBD1 matching 7 bases. Looked up from germline, CDR1 is ENHRY and CDR2 is SYGVKD. The V and J ends lost 5 bases and 3 bases, in that order; junction bases with no gene match: 1. The CDR3 runs 13 residues. CDR3 region: CAISRDSYNEQFF. The CDR3 region has the DNA TGTGCCATCAGTCGGGACAGCTACAATGAGCAGTTCTTC.

This rearrangement joins TRBV27 to TRBJ2-1; 10 bases match TRBD1. The CDR3 extends over 16 amino acids. Losses at the gene ends were 2 bases for V and 4 bases for J; bases not matched to a gene: 5. CDR1 is MNHEY and CDR2 is SMNVEV in the germline V gene (reference sequence). The CDR3 DNA sequence: TGTGCCAGCAGTTTACAGGGACAGGGGACGTACAATGAGCAGTTCTTC. Translated: CASSLQGQGTYNEQFF.

The chain couples TRBV5-8 to TRBJ1-5; a possible D gene is TRBD1 (6 bases). With 4 bases removed from V and 0 bases from J, the gap between germline ends came to 14 bases. Germline V gene lookup returns CDR1 SGHTS and CDR2 YDEGEE. The CDR3 sequence is 16 residues long. The CDR3 sequence is CASSPGTTVSNQPQHF. The CDR3 DNA sequence: TGTGCCAGCAGCCCTGGGACAACGGTTAGCAATCAGCCCCAGCATTTT.

The V and J genes are TRBV5-4 and TRBJ2-7; 9 nucleotides align to TRBD1. CDR1 is SGHNT, CDR2 YYREEE, per germline (reference sequence). The trim removed 4 bases at V and 4 bases at J, leaving 6 bases unmatched. CDR3 length: 14 amino acids. CDR3 nucleotide sequence: TGTGCCAGCAGCACCGGGACAGGGTCGTACGAGCAGTACTTC. It yields the protein CASSTGTGSYEQYF.

This clone was recorded only once. This sequence joins TRBV11-2 and TRBJ1-2; 11 bases fit TRBD1. With V trimmed by 5 bases and J by 4 bases, 6 bases remained unmatched. The germline V gene has CDR1 SGHAT and CDR2 FQNNGV. CDR3 size: 15 residues. CDR3 sequence (DNA): TGTGCCAGCAGCCATAGGACAGGGGGCAGCTATGGCTACACCTTC. This codes for CASSHRTGGSYGYTF.

This chain joins TRBV24-1 and TRBJ2-3; TRBD2 agrees at 11 bases. Germline CDR1 KGHDR, CDR2 SFDVKD. The CDR3 is 16 amino acids. V shed 4 bases and J 5 bases; nucleotides not matched to a gene: 7. The CDR3 DNA reads as TGTGCCACCAGTGACACCCTAGCGGGGGGAGGAGATACGCAGTATTTT. It codes for CATSDTLAGGGDTQYF.

This clone showed up just a few times. J is TRBJ1-2 and V is TRBV6-1, with no clear D. Germline assignment: CDR1 MNHNS and CDR2 SASEGT. Between the trimmed V and J ends, which lost 3 bases and 2 bases, there was a span of 10 bases. The CDR3 is 14 amino acids. CDR3 coding DNA: TGTGCCAGCAGTGATCAATACGGGAACTATGGCTACACCTTC. Its protein product is CASSDQYGNYGYTF.

The CDR3 reads CASSLGRDLFINEQFF. The CDR3 nucleotides read TGTGCCAGCAGCTTAGGCCGGGACTTATTTATTAATGAGCAGTTCTTC. V and J are TRBV7-2 and TRBJ2-1; weak D call: TRBD2 (6 bases). CDR1 is SGHTA and CDR2 is FQGNSA in the germline V gene. V gave up 1 base and J gave up 7 bases, with 17 bases separating them. This CDR3 contains 16 residues.